This T cell receptor (beta chain) was documented in a study of PD-L1 blockade in urothelial cancer. Study context: T cells were recovered from blood samples at a median of around 150,000.

Germline loops: CDR1 MNHNY, CDR2 SVGAGI (reference sequence). This CDR3 region has 11 residues. V was pared by 6 bases and J by 3 bases, with 5 bases between. Time point denoted: pretreatment peripheral blood. The assay was immunoSEQ multiplex PCR, and TCRdb's table has in-frame clones only and misses some. The profile shows 45,000 to 50,000 clones, approximately 78% of them singletons. The sequencing here drew on PBMCs, taken around atezolizumab (anti-PD-L1) treatment. This clonotype was sampled from a man aged 45 to 65 with urothelial cancer. The rearrangement links TRBV6-6 to TRBJ1-1; a weak D match, TRBD1 (5 bases). CDR3 in DNA: TGTGCCAGCAGCAGGGACACTGAAGCTTTCTTT. Amino acids: CASSRDTEAFF.